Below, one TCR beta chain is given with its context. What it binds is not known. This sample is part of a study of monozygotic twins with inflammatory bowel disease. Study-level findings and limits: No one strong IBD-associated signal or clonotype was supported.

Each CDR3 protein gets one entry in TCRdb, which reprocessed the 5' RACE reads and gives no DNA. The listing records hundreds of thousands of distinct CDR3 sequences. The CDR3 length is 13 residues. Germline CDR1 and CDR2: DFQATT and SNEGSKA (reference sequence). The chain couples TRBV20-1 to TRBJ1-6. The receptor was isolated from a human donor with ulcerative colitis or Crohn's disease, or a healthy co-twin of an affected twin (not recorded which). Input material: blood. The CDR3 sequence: CSARDEGVETLHF.